This T cell receptor beta chain was retrieved from a study of shared clonotypes between healthy human individuals. This clone has a single count. The V and J ends lost 7 bases and 1 base respectively, with 10 bases between them. Germline V gene sequence: CDR1 MDHEN, CDR2 SYDVKM. The CDR3 is 13 amino acids. Every donor was a Caucasian adult from Nashville, Tennessee. The protocol was immunoSEQ multiplex PCR, while the TCRdb copy is restricted to in-frame clones and leaves out a portion. The sample lists 530,000 or so clones, over 60% occurring once. The chain carries TRBV28 and TRBJ1-1; no definite D call. This TCR was recovered from a middle-aged woman in good health. Some clones in this sample may be carry-over from other donors' samples. The sequenced sample was PBMCs. For the CDR3, the DNA is TGTGCCAGCATCAGACACGCGAACACTGAAGCTTTCTTT. Encoded protein: CASIRHANTEAFF.